There are a few counts of the clone carrying this TCR beta chain. Its matching antigen is unknown. The sample is drawn from a study of cytomegalovirus exposure and HLA in healthy donors. Overall study findings and caveats: V- and J-gene trimming of TCR beta was linked (in a later analysis) to a missense DCLRE1C variant. Analyses of presence and absence presupposed an approximately uniform sequencing depth across donors.

Germline loops: CDR1 LNHNV, CDR2 YYDKDF (reference sequence). This CDR3 is 17 amino acids long. V was clipped by 0 bases and J by 7 bases; unmatched bases: 9. Both 60 Vbeta primers and 13 Jbeta primers went into the PCR. Profiling relied on immunoSEQ multiplex PCR, and the TCRdb table lists in-frame clones only, not all of them. In the table there are about 170,000 clones, more than 65% of which are singletons. This receptor was identified in a male donor in good health and CMV-seronegative. The V gene is TRBV15, the J gene TRBJ2-1; 10 bases agree with TRBD2. Input material: PBMCs. CDR3 in DNA: TGTGCCACCAGCAGAGAAACTAGCGGGGTTCTTAGGAATGAGCAGTTCTTC. It is translated as CATSRETSGVLRNEQFF.